Listed below are T cell receptor beta chains from one sample, sequenced in a study of T-cell reconstitution after alpha-beta-depleted transplantation in children. TCRdb reprocessed the PCR reads with MiXCR, giving one entry per CDR3 protein. The sample shows about 980,000 distinct CDR3 sequences, roughly 29% of them seen only once. Sequenced here: PBMCs, mostly from graft donor cells, sampled 360 days after TCRalphabeta/CD19-depleted stem cell transplant. The receptor source for this set is a boy younger than two who had a stem cell transplant for SCID, so the T cells may come from the graft donor. The CDR3 runs from the conserved cysteine through the conserved F or W. The order of the fields is CDR3 length, J gene, V gene, CDR3 protein.

14 | TRBJ2-4 | TRBV5-1 | CASSLGLGKNIQYF
12 | TRBJ1-2 | TRBV7-9 | CASSLVRDGYTF
17 | TRBJ2-1 | TRBV12-3/TRBV12-4 | CASSGTSGGAFYTSKFF
14 | TRBJ1-2 | TRBV7-8 | CASSPAGGYYGYTF
17 | TRBJ2-3 | TRBV2 | CASSQSVRSSSTDTQYF
16 | TRBJ2-1 | TRBV25-1 | CASRASGTVTYNEQFF
13 | TRBJ2-7 | TRBV7-6 | CASSLAPGDEQYF
14 | TRBJ2-2 | TRBV7-2 | CASQRGARTGELFF
15 | TRBJ2-7 | TRBV11-2 | CASSSFHRAPYEQYF
15 | TRBJ2-3 | TRBV7-6 | CASSLIASGTDTQYF
15 | TRBJ1-6 | TRBV7-2 | CASSLAHGTGAPLHF
14 | TRBJ1-1 | TRBV7-2 | CASSLGGWNTEAFF
14 | TRBJ2-1 | TRBV4-2 | CASSEMGGANEQFF
15 | TRBJ2-7 | TRBV27 | CASSLSSPLGYEQYF
14 | TRBJ1-3 | TRBV20-1 | CSARETGSGNTIYF
13 | TRBJ2-5 | TRBV5-1 | CASSFAGTETQYF
13 | TRBJ1-5 | TRBV15 | CATSIGPNQPQHF
15 | TRBJ2-3 | TRBV7-7 | CASSLGPWPADTQYF
14 | TRBJ1-1 | TRBV6-5 | CASSYREVNTEAFF